A selection of T cell receptor beta chains follows, all from one sample in a study of cytomegalovirus exposure and HLA in healthy donors. The assay was immunoSEQ multiplex PCR, and TCRdb's table has in-frame clones only and misses some. Of almost 200,000 clones detected, roughly three quarters appear once; the ten largest clones hold about 0.36%. The specimen was PBMCs. These receptors were obtained from a male donor in good health and CMV-seropositive. Both conserved end residues are part of each CDR3. D genes are given only for firm matches.

TRBJ2-1 | . | TRBV23-1 | TGCGCCAGCACCCAGGGGAGACCCTACAATGAGCAGTTCTTC | CASTQGRPYNEQFF
TRBJ2-5 | TRBD2 | TRBV4-2 | TGTGCCAGCAGCCACGGGTCCACCGGACTAGTCGTCGGTGAGACCCAGTACTTC | CASSHGSTGLVVGETQYF
TRBJ2-7 | TRBD2 | TRBV28 | TGTGCCAGCAGCCTTCTTGACGGGGGGGGCTACGAGCAGTACTTC | CASSLLDGGGYEQYF
TRBJ2-1 | . | TRBV18 | TGTGCCAGCTCACGAAACGACCTAGCCGTCCATGAGCAGTTCTTC | CASSRNDLAVHEQFF
TRBJ2-1 | . | TRBV28 | TGTGCCAGCAGTGCCACTAGCCGTCCGCGGAGTGAGCAGTTCTTC | CASSATSRPRSEQFF
TRBJ2-1 | . | TRBV7-2 | TGTGCCAGCAGCCCTTACAATGAGCAGTTCTTC | CASSPYNEQFF
TRBJ2-2 | TRBD1 | TRBV9 | TGTGCCAGCAGCCTCCGTGGGGGGACAGGGACCGTCACCGGGGAGCTGTTTTTT | CASSLRGGTGTVTGELFF
TRBJ1-1 | . | TRBV7-2 | TGTGCCAGCAGCTTAGCGTCCGAGGGTACGGCTTTCTTT | CASSLASEGTAFF
TRBJ2-7 | . | TRBV21-1 | TGTGCCAGCAGCAACCGGGCTAGCGACCACGAGCAGTACTTC | CASSNRASDHEQYF
TRBJ1-5 | . | TRBV6-5 | TGTGCCAGCAAGGACAGCCGTAATCAGCCCCAGCATTTT | CASKDSRNQPQHF
TRBJ2-3 | TRBD2 | TRBV7-6 | TGTGCCAGCAGCGGCGGGACTAGCGGCACAGATACGCAGTATTTT | CASSGGTSGTDTQYF